Listed here are 14 T cell receptor beta chains from one sample, sequenced in a study of cytomegalovirus exposure and HLA in healthy donors. TCRdb keeps only in-frame clones here, not all; method: immunoSEQ multiplex PCR. The table has under 250,000 clones, around nine tenths seen once. Sequencing was carried out using PBMCs. The receptors come from a man between 18 and 35 years old in good health and CMV-seronegative.

The chain combines TRBV6-5 with TRBJ2-1; 8 bases are shared with TRBD2. This CDR3 spans 14 amino acids. The V gene's germline CDR1 is MNHEY and CDR2 SVGAGI. The junction had 2 bases not matched to a gene; V was cut back by 5 bases and J by 2 bases. The CDR3: CASSPGGPYNEQFF. For the CDR3, the DNA is TGTGCCAGCAGTCCGGGGGGGCCCTACAATGAGCAGTTCTTC.

This clone turned up a few times. This chain joins TRBV5-6 and TRBJ2-5, with D possibly matching TRBD2 (6 bases). CDR1 and CDR2 from the germline V gene are SGHDT and YYEEEE. The CDR3 runs 14 residues. Trimming took off 2 bases at V and 7 bases at J, with 15 bases between the two ends. CDR3 DNA sequence: TGTGCCAGCAGCTTAGCTGAAGGCGGGACGACCCAGTACTTC. Protein: CASSLAEGGTTQYF.

In DNA form, the CDR3 reads TGCAGCGTCGACGGACAAGCCGGGGAGCTGTTTTTT. This encodes CSVDGQAGELFF. The chain joins TRBV29-1 to TRBJ2-2; weak D call: TRBD1 (5 bases). The V gene's germline CDR1 is SQVTM and CDR2 ANQGSEA. This CDR3 is 12 amino acids long. The V end was cut by 6 bases, the J end by 6 bases, with 11 bases between.

V gene TRBV4-1 combines with J gene TRBJ2-7; no reliable D call. The CDR3 is 14 residues long. Trimming took 6 bases from V and 3 from J, leaving 15 bases between them. From germline, CDR1 is MGHRA and CDR2 YSYEKL. CDR3 region: CASSLSRPGYEQYF. The CDR3 coding sequence is TGCGCCAGCAGTCTTAGCCGACCCGGCTACGAGCAGTACTTC.

V usage is TRBV12-5 and J usage is TRBJ1-4; D call uncertain. Germline V gene data show CDR1 as LGHNT and CDR2 as FRNRAP. V was shortened by 0 bases and J by 4 bases, with 6 bases between the two germline ends. This CDR3 is built from 14 residues. The CDR3 DNA reads as TGTGCTAGTGGTTTGGTGCAGCGTAATGAAAAACTGTTTTTT. Translating it yields CASGLVQRNEKLFF.

This clone has more than one count but fewer than ten. Additional DNA sequences in this sample encode the identical CDR3. The chain recombines TRBV6-5 with TRBJ1-2; TRBD1 is a possible D gene (6 bases). The CDR3 extends over 11 amino acids. With 8 bases removed from V and 5 bases from J, the gap between germline ends came to 9 bases. Germline values: CDR1 MNHEY, CDR2 SVGAGI. The CDR3 bases are TGTGCCAGCGGGACATTGTATGGCTACACCTTC. Protein product: CASGTLYGYTF.

This clone was counted at least ten times. This chain joins TRBV10-2 and TRBJ2-7, with D uncertain. Germline-derived CDR1 and CDR2 are WSHSY and SAAADI. The CDR3 consists of 13 residues. The ends were cut back, 2 bases at V and 2 bases at J, with 7 bases in the middle. CDR3 protein: CASSEGGPYEQYF. As DNA, the CDR3 is TGCGCCAGCAGTGAGGGTGGGCCCTACGAGCAGTACTTC.

This chain connects TRBV11-2 to TRBJ1-6; the D gene is possibly TRBD1 (5 bases). The CDR3 has 16 residues. From germline, CDR1 is SGHAT and CDR2 FQNNGV. Trimming took off 1 base at V and 0 bases at J, with 7 bases between the two ends. CDR3 bases: TGTGCCAGCAGCTTAGGGGGCAGCTCCTATAATTCACCCCTCCACTTT. It codes for CASSLGGSSYNSPLHF. Supplemented by reference TRBV11-2 and TRBJ1-6, the full variable domain reads EAGVAQSPRYKIIEKRQSVAFWCNPISGHATLYWYQQILGQGPKLLIQFQNNGVVDDSQLPKDRFSAERLKGVDSTLKIQPAKLEDSAVYLCASSLGGSSYNSPLHFGNGTRLTVT.

The chain uses TRBV7-9 and TRBJ2-3, with D perhaps matching TRBD1 (6 bases). Germline V CDR1 and CDR2: SEHNR, FQNEAQ (reference sequence). V was pared by 5 bases and J by 2 bases, with 17 bases between. There are 16 residues in the CDR3. The CDR3 sequence is CASSRGGQAFTDTQYF. Written as DNA, the CDR3 is TGTGCCAGCAGCCGAGGGGGACAAGCTTTCACAGATACGCAGTATTTT.

This rearrangement joins TRBV7-2 to TRBJ2-7, with D perhaps matching TRBD1 (5 bases). This CDR3 has 14 residues. The V and J ends lost 6 bases and 0 bases respectively, with 12 bases between them. CDR1 and CDR2 from the germline V gene are SGHTA and FQGNSA. This CDR3 reads CASRADSYSYEQYF. The CDR3 DNA is TGTGCCAGCAGGGCAGACAGTTACTCCTACGAGCAGTACTTC. The full variable domain, in which reference TRBV7-2 and TRBJ2-7 provide the parts outside the CDR3, is GAGVSQSPSNKVTEKGKDVELRCDPISGHTALYWYRQSLGQGLEFLIYFQGNSAPDKSGLPSDRFSAERTGGSVSTLTIQRTQQEDSAVYLCASRADSYSYEQYFGPGTRLTVT.

V is TRBV28 and J is TRBJ2-7, with 8 bases identical to TRBD1. The germline V gene has CDR1 MDHEN and CDR2 SYDVKM. The CDR3 loop spans 15 amino acids. The junction had 6 bases not matched to a gene; V was cut back by 5 bases and J by 0 bases. CDR3 in amino acids: CASSLTGTGSYEQYF. Written as DNA, the CDR3 is TGTGCCAGCAGTCTGACCGGGACAGGCTCCTACGAGCAGTACTTC.

The V gene is TRBV4-2, the J gene TRBJ2-6, with a tentative D call TRBD2 (6 bases). The CDR3 extends over 17 amino acids. The germline V gene has CDR1 LGHNA and CDR2 YNFKEQ. The germline V and J ends were trimmed by 1 base and 0 bases, with 10 bases remaining between them. The CDR3 DNA reads as TGTGCCAGCAGCCAAGCGGGGGATCTCTCTGGGGCCAACGTCCTGACTTTC. Protein product: CASSQAGDLSGANVLTF.

The V call is TRBV4-2, the J call TRBJ2-2; possible D gene TRBD2, 5 bases. The CDR3 runs 13 residues. The germline CDR1 and CDR2 sequences are LGHNA and YNFKEQ. V dropped 8 bases and J dropped 2 bases, with 9 bases sitting between them. CDR3 region: CASAGLNTGELFF. In DNA, the CDR3 is TGTGCCAGCGCTGGACTTAACACCGGGGAGCTGTTTTTT.

The rearrangement joins TRBV28 to TRBJ2-5, with D perhaps TRBD1 (7 bases). Germline V gives CDR1 MDHEN, CDR2 SYDVKM. Trimming left V 2 bases short and J 0 bases short, with 16 bases between. The length of the CDR3 is 17 residues. CDR3 amino acids: CASSLRRAGGYQETQYF. For the CDR3, the DNA is TGTGCCAGCAGTTTACGGAGGGCAGGGGGGTACCAAGAGACCCAGTACTTC.